The TCR beta chain described here comes from a study of spatial heterogeneity in lung cancer (dated by TCRdb to the late 2010s). For context, the study as a whole: Donors were 72 patients with early-stage, untreated non-small cell lung cancer from the lung TRACERx cohort. The study quantitatively compared TCR alpha and beta repertoires across multiple tumor regions, matched nontumor lung and blood in non-small cell lung cancer. At surgery, both alpha and beta chains were TCR-sequenced in 200 to 250 tumor regions, fewer than 65 matched nontumor lung samples and just over 55 PBMC samples. In the raw uncorrected reads, each unique combination of TCR and UMI appeared more than ten times on average. TCR repertoire features were related to nonsynonymous mutation counts determined by whole-exome sequencing of tumor tissue. More beta-chain than alpha-chain transcripts were consistently detected, likely reflecting higher beta-chain transcript abundance. Follow-up PBMC samples were sequenced whenever the samples were available, and the median time to follow-up was around 2 years after resection. Overall results and qualifications from the work: Additional single-cell paired TCR alpha and beta sequencing was considered necessary to confirm, at a functional level, the hypothesis that regional TCRs recognize regional mutations. Ubiquitous expanded tumor TCRs were detected in blood more often at tumor resection than at routine follow-up. Only roughly 15 patients were included in the comparisons of baseline and follow-up blood repertoires.

What the time point label conveys for this sample: blood at routine non-recurrence follow-up after resection. Whole RNA extracted from tumor and nontumor lung tissue, or from cryopreserved PBMC samples, was used for TCR sequencing without cell sorting. Patients were selected for TCR sequencing only if sufficient RNA was available from at least two tumor regions. V lost 5 bases and J lost 7 bases; the stretch between them is 25 bases long. From the cysteine up to the phenylalanine, the CDR3 has a length of 17 residues. Only the CDR3 region is kept as DNA, spanning 51 bases read in frame from base 1. CDR1 and CDR2 were assigned from the germline V gene (reference sequence) as SEHNR and FQNEAQ. By share, this clonotype ranks as medium-sized (0.01 to 0.1%). No antigen is known for it. Base qualities are not recorded, but no much larger clone differs from it by a single base. The library was produced with 5' RACE. Sequencing was carried out with a NextSeq 500. The TCR library protocol attached a unique molecular identifier to each TCR cDNA molecule to allow correction of PCR and sequencing errors. Per the original workflow: TCR identification, UMI-based error correction and CDR3 extraction were all carried out with Decombinator tools. TCRs above a frequency of 2 per 1,000, corresponding to the top 1% of the tumor frequency distribution, were defined as expanded. Each repertoire was subsampled 100 times to 5,000 TCRs, after which Renyi diversity was computed with the R vegan package. CDR3 similarity networks were built from amino acid triplet string-kernel similarity, connecting CDR3s with pairwise similarity above 0.82. TCRdb trimmed the raw reads at Q25, called clones with MiXCR and kept productive beta chains. A single entry per CDR3 protein holds the most common genes and DNA from its merged rows. The V and J calls reflect TCRdb's pipeline rather than the authors' work. This sample comprises some 16,000 distinct CDR3 sequences, 19% of them detected only once. The ten biggest clones cover under 8% of the sample.

The TCR was taken from a male donor with early-stage non-small cell lung cancer. Sequencing was performed on PBMCs, taken at follow-up. In this chain, TRBV7-9 is recombined with TRBJ2-3; TRBD2 is possibly the D segment (6 matching bases). The CDR3 region has the sequence CASSPAQGTASLNTQYF. The nucleotides are TGTGCCAGCAGCCCCGCCCAAGGGACTGCCTCCTTGAATACGCAGTATTTT. Extended through the reference TRBV7-9 and TRBJ2-3 proteins, this CDR3 yields the full variable domain: DTGVSQNPRHKITKRGQNVTFRCDPISEHNRLYWYRQTLGQGPEFLTYFQNEAQLEKSRLLSDRFSAERPKGSFSTLEIQRTEQGDSAMYLCASSPAQGTASLNTQYFGPGTRLTVL.